Sequencing of this TCR beta chain was carried out in a study of T cell repertoires in cytomegalovirus infection. Background on the study: Public TCR beta signatures provided an indication of both CMV infection and a matching HLA type.

Notes on this clonotype: The antigen remains unidentified.

Using its own MiXCR run on the reads, TCRdb lists one record per CDR3 protein. The table lists about 920,000 distinct CDR3 sequences, 30% to 40% of them singletons. Germline V gene sequence: CDR1 MNHNS, CDR2 SASEGT. The CDR3 totals 16 residues. The trim removed 1 base at V and 0 bases at J, leaving 5 bases unmatched. V gene TRBV6-1 combines with J gene TRBJ2-7; the match to TRBD2 covers 8 bases. Specimen: cultured CD8+ T cells from PBMCs, collected from culture after CMV antigen stimulation. The clonotype originates from a human donor in good health (CMV status not recorded). Some clones in this sample may be carry-over from other donors' samples. The CDR3 is CASSEEEAGASYEQYF. DNA of the CDR3: TGTGCCAGCAGTGAAGAGGAAGCGGGGGCCTCCTACGAGCAGTACTTC.